Listed below are T cell receptor beta chains from one sample, sequenced in a study of T cell repertoires in cytomegalovirus infection. These receptors' antigens are unknown. TCRdb fed the reads into MiXCR, producing one record per CDR3 protein. The sample contains fewer than 1,000,000 distinct CDR3 sequences, approximately 32% of which appear only once. Sequenced material: cultured CD8+ T cells from PBMCs, taken from culture after CMV antigen stimulation. Receptors originate from a human donor in good health (CMV status not recorded). Some clones in this sample may be carry-over from other donors' samples. Both conserved end residues are part of each CDR3. The D gene is left open where the match is weak. Clone size is stated in some rows and not others, as once, few, many or a class when expanded.

V gene	CDR3 length	clone size	D gene	J gene	CDR3 protein	CDR3 DNA
TRBV6-1	15	many	TRBD2	TRBJ2-1	CASSTLAGGYNEQFF	TGTGCCAGCAGTACCTTAGCGGGGGGGTACAATGAGCAGTTCTTC
TRBV7-6	17	NA	TRBD2	TRBJ2-5	CASSPGTSGIIQETQYF	TGTGCCAGCAGCCCCGGGACTAGCGGTATCATCCAAGAGACCCAGTACTTC
TRBV4-1	13	NA	NA	TRBJ2-7	CASSSRTDAEQYF	TGCGCCAGCAGCTCAAGGACAGACGCTGAGCAGTACTTC
TRBV2	11	NA	NA	TRBJ1-1	CASIDRLTAFF	TGTGCCAGCATAGACCGCCTAACAGCTTTCTTT
TRBV7-9	15	NA	NA	TRBJ2-1	CASSLVRVPYNEQFF	TGTGCCAGCAGCTTGGTCCGGGTCCCCTACAATGAGCAGTTCTTC
TRBV7-6	13	NA	NA	TRBJ1-1	CVSSSTGQTEAFF	TGTGTCAGCAGCTCCACGGGGCAGACTGAAGCTTTCTTT
TRBV12-3/TRBV12-4	15	once	NA	TRBJ2-2	CASSFEGWNTGELFF	TGTGCCAGCAGTTTCGAGGGCTGGAACACCGGGGAGCTGTTTTTT
TRBV4-1	15	few	NA	TRBJ1-5	CASSQVSRSNQPQHF	TGCGCCAGCAGCCAAGTATCACGGAGCAATCAGCCCCAGCATTTT
TRBV11-2	17	NA	NA	TRBJ2-2	CASSRRTGGLNTGELFF	TGTGCCAGCAGCAGGAGGACGGGGGGCTTAAACACCGGGGAGCTGTTTTTT
TRBV5-1	15	NA	NA	TRBJ2-4	CASSLEQGGMDIQYF	TGCGCCAGCAGCTTGGAACAGGGAGGTATGGACATTCAGTACTTC
TRBV6-1	14	NA	TRBD1	TRBJ2-7	CASLLTGGAYEQYF	TGTGCCAGCTTATTAACAGGGGGCGCATACGAGCAGTACTTC